This T cell receptor beta chain originates from a study of blood T cell repertoires in COVID-19. Germline assignment: CDR1 MNHEY and CDR2 SVGEGT. V lost 2 bases and J lost 2, with 13 bases in between. The CDR3 consists of 15 residues. The repertoire was sequenced with immunoSEQ multiplex PCR; TCRdb's copy has only in-frame clones and lacks some. The repertoire holds 350,000 or so clones, with around 87% as singletons. Sequencing was carried out using peripheral blood. V and J are TRBV6-2 or TRBV6-3 and TRBJ2-7; maybe TRBD1 (5 bases). This TCR derives from a woman in her thirties with COVID-19, enrolled during active disease. The CDR3 here is CASSYLEGAAYEQYF. The CDR3 DNA reads as TGTGCCAGCAGTTACCTCGAAGGGGCGGCCTACGAGCAGTACTTC.